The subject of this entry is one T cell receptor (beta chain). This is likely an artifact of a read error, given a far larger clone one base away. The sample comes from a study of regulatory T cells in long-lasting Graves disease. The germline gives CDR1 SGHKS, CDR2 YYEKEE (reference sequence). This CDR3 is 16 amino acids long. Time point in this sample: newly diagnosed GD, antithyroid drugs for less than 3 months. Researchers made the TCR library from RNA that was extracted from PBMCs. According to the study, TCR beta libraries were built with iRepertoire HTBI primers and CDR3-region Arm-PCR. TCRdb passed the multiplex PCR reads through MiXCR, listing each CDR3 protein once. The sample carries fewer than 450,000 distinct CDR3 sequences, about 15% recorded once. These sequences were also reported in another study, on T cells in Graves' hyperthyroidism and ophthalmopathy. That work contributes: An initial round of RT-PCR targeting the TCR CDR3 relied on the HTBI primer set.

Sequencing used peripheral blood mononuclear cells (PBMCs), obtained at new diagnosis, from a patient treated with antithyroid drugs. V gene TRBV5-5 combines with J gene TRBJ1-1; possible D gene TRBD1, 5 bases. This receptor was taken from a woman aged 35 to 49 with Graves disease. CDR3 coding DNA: TGTACCAGCAGCTATCAGGGATACCCGGTTTTCACTGAAGCTTTCTTT. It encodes CTSSYQGYPVFTEAFF.